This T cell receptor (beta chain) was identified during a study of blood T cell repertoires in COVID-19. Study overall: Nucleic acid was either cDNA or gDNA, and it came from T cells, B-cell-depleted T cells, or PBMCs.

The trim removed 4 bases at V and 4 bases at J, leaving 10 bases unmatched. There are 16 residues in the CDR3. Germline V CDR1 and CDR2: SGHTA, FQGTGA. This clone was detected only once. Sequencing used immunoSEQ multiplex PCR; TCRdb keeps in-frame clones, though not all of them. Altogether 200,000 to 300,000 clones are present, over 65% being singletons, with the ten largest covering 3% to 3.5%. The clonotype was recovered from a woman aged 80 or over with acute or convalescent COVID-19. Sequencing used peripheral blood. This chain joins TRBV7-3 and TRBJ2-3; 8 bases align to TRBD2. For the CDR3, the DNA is TGTGCCAGCAGCTCCCATCCGGGGGGGCGATCAGATACGCAGTATTTT. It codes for CASSSHPGGRSDTQYF.